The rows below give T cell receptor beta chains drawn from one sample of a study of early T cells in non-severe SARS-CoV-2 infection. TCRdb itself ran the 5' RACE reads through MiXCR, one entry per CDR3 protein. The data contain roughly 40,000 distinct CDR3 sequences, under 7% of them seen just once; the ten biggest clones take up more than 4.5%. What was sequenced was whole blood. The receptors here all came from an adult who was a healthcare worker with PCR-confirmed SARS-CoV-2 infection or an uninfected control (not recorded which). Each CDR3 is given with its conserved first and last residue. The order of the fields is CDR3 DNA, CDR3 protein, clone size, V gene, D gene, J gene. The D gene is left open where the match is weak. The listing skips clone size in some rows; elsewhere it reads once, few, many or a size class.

TGCGCCAGCAGCCAAGATCAAGCTAGCAATCAGCCCCAGCATTTT CASSQDQASNQPQHF many TRBV4-1 NA TRBJ1-5
TGTGCCTGGAGTTCTAGCGGGGGCAATGAGCAGTTCTTC CAWSSSGGNEQFF medium-sized TRBV30 TRBD2 TRBJ2-1
TGCAGCGTTGAAGAGCTACCCCGGGAGGTCACTGAAGCTTTCTTT CSVEELPREVTEAFF many TRBV29-1 NA TRBJ1-1
TGTGCCAGCAGCTTAGGGGACGGGCCCTACGAGCAGTACTTC CASSLGDGPYEQYF many TRBV7-9 NA TRBJ2-7
TGTGCCAGCAGCCCGACGGGGGCCGCAAGGGACATTCAGTACTTC CASSPTGAARDIQYF many TRBV7-3 NA TRBJ2-4
TGTGCCACCAGTGATGTTTTCAGCCATCAGCCCCAGCATTTT CATSDVFSHQPQHF medium-sized TRBV24-1 NA TRBJ1-5
TGCGCCAGCAGCTTAATTTCGGACAGGGGTAGCGAGCAGTACTTC CASSLISDRGSEQYF many TRBV5-1 TRBD1 TRBJ2-7
TGTGCCAGCAGCCAAGTAGCGGGAGTAGGAGGCGAGCAGTACTTC CASSQVAGVGGEQYF NA TRBV14 TRBD2 TRBJ2-7
TGTGCCAGCAGTTTAGGTACCATAGGTGAGCAGTTCTTC CASSLGTIGEQFF many TRBV12-3/TRBV12-4 NA TRBJ2-1
TGTGCCAGCAGCTCCAGAACAACTAATGAAAAACTGTTTTTT CASSSRTTNEKLFF many TRBV2 NA TRBJ1-4
TGTGCCAGCAGTGGGACAGCGAATCAGCCCCAGCATTTT CASSGTANQPQHF NA TRBV19 TRBD1 TRBJ1-5
TGTGCCAGCAGCTTAAGACTAGCGGAGGCCTACGAGCAGTACTTC CASSLRLAEAYEQYF NA TRBV7-8 TRBD2 TRBJ2-7
TGTGCCAGCATCCCAACTAGCGGGCAAGAGACCCAGTACTTC CASIPTSGQETQYF many TRBV2 TRBD2 TRBJ2-5
TGTGCCAGCAGTTTTGGGCGATACGAGCAGTACTTC CASSFGRYEQYF NA TRBV28 NA TRBJ2-7
TGTGCCAGCAGCCAAGGAGTAGACAATGAGCAGTTCTTC CASSQGVDNEQFF NA TRBV3-1 NA TRBJ2-1
TGCAGTGCTAGAGACGCAGTTTTCGGCACAGATACGCAGTATTTT CSARDAVFGTDTQYF many TRBV20-1 NA TRBJ2-3
TGCAGTGCTCGAAGGGACACCGCGAACACCGGGGAGCTGTTTTTT CSARRDTANTGELFF NA TRBV20-1 NA TRBJ2-2
TGTGCCAGCAGCTTTGGCCATGAGCAGTTCTTC CASSFGHEQFF NA TRBV11-1 NA TRBJ2-1
TGTGCCAGCAGCCAATACTGCTGCCTCTCCTACGAGCAGTACTTC CASSQYCCLSYEQYF NA TRBV6-2/TRBV6-3 NA TRBJ2-7
TGTGCCAGCAGCTTGGGTGGTGCGGACTCACCCCTCCACTTT CASSLGGADSPLHF NA TRBV13 NA TRBJ1-6
TGTGCCAGCAGTTTCGGGCGGGTCACAGATACGCAGTATTTT CASSFGRVTDTQYF NA TRBV12-3/TRBV12-4 NA TRBJ2-3
TGTGCCAGCAGCTCCCGAACGAGAGTCACTGAAGCTTTCTTT CASSSRTRVTEAFF NA TRBV7-9 NA TRBJ1-1
TGTGCCAGCAGCCCCGAGGGGACGGCTAATTCACCCCTCCACTTT CASSPEGTANSPLHF medium-sized TRBV4-2 NA TRBJ1-6
TGTGCCAGCAGCCCGACGTTGGATGAGCAGTTCTTC CASSPTLDEQFF few TRBV13 NA TRBJ2-1
TGTGCCAGCATTAGGGGAGGGGCCACAGATACGCAGTATTTT CASIRGGATDTQYF NA TRBV6-6 TRBD2 TRBJ2-3
TGTGCCAGCAGCTTGGTGACAGCGGGGGCGGCAGATACGCAGTATTTT CASSLVTAGAADTQYF many TRBV5-4 TRBD2 TRBJ2-3
TGTGCCAGCAGCTTAACCGTGGCAGCGTGGGAGACCCAGTACTTC CASSLTVAAWETQYF many TRBV7-2 NA TRBJ2-5
TGTGCCAGCAGCTTAGATCTTGCGGTTGGGGTGGATACGCAGTATTTT CASSLDLAVGVDTQYF NA TRBV11-2 NA TRBJ2-3
TGCAGTGCTAGAGATCTTGTAGGGCTTCCCTTCAATGAGCAGTTCTTC CSARDLVGLPFNEQFF NA TRBV20-1 NA TRBJ2-1
TGTGCCAGCAGTGGGGGACTAGCCGTGAATGAGCAGTTCTTC CASSGGLAVNEQFF few TRBV6-5 TRBD2 TRBJ2-1
TGTGCCAGCACCAGGCCCTCGGCTAACTATGGCTACACCTTC CASTRPSANYGYTF many TRBV6-1 NA TRBJ1-2
TGTGCCAGCAGCTTGCCGGGAGGGGGGGAGACCCAGTACTTC CASSLPGGGETQYF NA TRBV5-4 TRBD2 TRBJ2-5
TGTGCCAGCAGCTTCGGACTAAAAGAGACCCAGTACTTC CASSFGLKETQYF NA TRBV7-9 NA TRBJ2-5
TGTGCCAGCAGCTCCGTTGGACTAGCGGGAGGCAGAACCTACGAGCAGTACTTC CASSSVGLAGGRTYEQYF many TRBV27 TRBD2 TRBJ2-7
TGTGCCAGCAGCTCCCCTGGGGTTCGGACCCAGTACTTC CASSSPGVRTQYF many TRBV14 NA TRBJ2-5
TGTGCCAGCACCCCCATTCGTCCAAGCGATGAGCAGTTCTTC CASTPIRPSDEQFF NA TRBV28 NA TRBJ2-1
TGTGCCAGCAGTTTTGGCCAAGCGGACTATGGCTACACCTTC CASSFGQADYGYTF many TRBV28 NA TRBJ1-2